These T cell receptor beta chains were read from a single sample in a study of cytomegalovirus exposure and HLA in healthy donors. The data were produced by immunoSEQ multiplex PCR, yet TCRdb's version contains in-frame clones alone and is incomplete. The table shows 100,000 or so clones, with 76% occurring only once. The source material was PBMCs. The receptors were sampled from a man aged 35 to 55 in good health and CMV-seronegative. Each CDR3 is given with its conserved first and last residue. D genes are given only for firm matches. Not all rows give a size; the values are once, few, many and, for expanded clones, a class.

TRBD1	TRBV5-8	TRBJ2-1	NA	CASSSAGGSYNEQFF	TGTGCCAGCAGCTCGGCAGGGGGCTCCTACAATGAGCAGTTCTTC
NA	TRBV5-5	TRBJ1-6	NA	CASSLRYDSPLHF	TGTGCCAGCAGCTTACGGTACGATTCACCCCTCCACTTT
NA	TRBV5-4	TRBJ1-3	NA	CASSLGRGGNTIYF	TGTGCCAGCAGCTTGGGCAGGGGTGGAAACACCATATATTTT
TRBD1	TRBV30	TRBJ1-2	once	CAWSVIAGGTNPF	TGTGCCTGGAGTGTAATCGCAGGGGGAACTAATCCCTTC
TRBD2	TRBV25-1	TRBJ2-5	NA	CASSELSSSGGKTQYF	TGTGCCAGCAGTGAGCTGTCCTCGAGCGGGGGAAAGACCCAGTACTTC
TRBD1	TRBV30	TRBJ1-2	NA	CAWSPRTGGGYGYTF	TGTGCCTGGAGTCCCCGGACAGGGGGCGGCTATGGCTACACCTTC
NA	TRBV11-2	TRBJ2-4	NA	CASSRGTATGNIQYF	TGTGCCAGCAGCCGCGGGACCGCAACTGGGAACATTCAGTACTTC
TRBD1	TRBV2	TRBJ1-6	NA	CASSERGQGNSPLHF	TGTGCCAGCAGTGAAAGGGGACAGGGTAATTCACCCCTCCACTTT
NA	TRBV7-9	TRBJ1-1	NA	CASSADSVNTEAFF	TGTGCCAGCAGCGCAGACAGTGTTAACACTGAAGCTTTCTTT
TRBD1	TRBV7-2	TRBJ1-2	few	CASSSDRARGYTF	TGTGCCAGCAGCTCGGACAGGGCGCGCGGCTACACCTTC
TRBD2	TRBV6-5	TRBJ2-2	NA	CASRRLAGNTGELFF	TGTGCCAGCAGGAGACTAGCCGGAAACACCGGGGAGCTGTTTTTT
NA	TRBV11-2	TRBJ1-5	NA	CASSLGGGSNQPQHF	TGTGCCAGCAGCTTGGGGGGGGGCAGCAATCAGCCCCAGCATTTT
NA	TRBV5-5	TRBJ2-5	few	CASSLDQGRETQYF	TGTGCCAGCAGCTTGGACCAGGGCCGGGAGACCCAGTACTTC
TRBD1	TRBV11-2	TRBJ2-7	NA	CASSLAGQATYEQYF	TGTGCCAGCAGCTTAGCGGGACAGGCCACCTACGAGCAGTACTTC
TRBD1	TRBV7-8	TRBJ1-5	NA	CASSSRPGQGYGQPQHF	TGTGCCAGCAGCTCGCGTCCGGGACAGGGGTACGGTCAGCCCCAGCATTTT
NA	TRBV5-4	TRBJ2-2	few	CASTLRGGGTSAGELFF	TGTGCCAGCACCCTCCGAGGGGGGGGGACGTCGGCCGGGGAGCTGTTTTTT
NA	TRBV30	TRBJ2-4	NA	CAWSGQQGLAKNIQYF	TGTGCCTGGAGTGGTCAACAGGGTCTAGCCAAAAACATTCAGTACTTC
TRBD2	TRBV5-4	TRBJ2-3	NA	CASSFWVAGFDTQYF	TGTGCCAGCAGCTTCTGGGTAGCGGGGTTTGATACGCAGTATTTT
NA	TRBV9	TRBJ2-1	NA	CASSAGYNEQFF	TGTGCCAGCAGCGCGGGCTACAATGAGCAGTTCTTC
NA	TRBV11-3	TRBJ1-1	NA	CASSLDRQGEAFF	TGTGCCAGCAGCTTAGATCGCCAGGGTGAAGCTTTCTTT
NA	TRBV7-9	TRBJ1-2	NA	CASSLRGTNYGYTF	TGTGCCAGCAGCTTACGGGGGACCAACTATGGCTACACCTTC
TRBD1	TRBV15	TRBJ1-6	NA	CATSRETGVGSPLHF	TGTGCCACCAGCAGAGAGACAGGGGTGGGCTCACCCCTCCACTTT
NA	TRBV29-1	TRBJ2-5	few	CSVVRGAEETQYF	TGCAGCGTTGTTCGGGGGGCTGAAGAGACCCAGTACTTC